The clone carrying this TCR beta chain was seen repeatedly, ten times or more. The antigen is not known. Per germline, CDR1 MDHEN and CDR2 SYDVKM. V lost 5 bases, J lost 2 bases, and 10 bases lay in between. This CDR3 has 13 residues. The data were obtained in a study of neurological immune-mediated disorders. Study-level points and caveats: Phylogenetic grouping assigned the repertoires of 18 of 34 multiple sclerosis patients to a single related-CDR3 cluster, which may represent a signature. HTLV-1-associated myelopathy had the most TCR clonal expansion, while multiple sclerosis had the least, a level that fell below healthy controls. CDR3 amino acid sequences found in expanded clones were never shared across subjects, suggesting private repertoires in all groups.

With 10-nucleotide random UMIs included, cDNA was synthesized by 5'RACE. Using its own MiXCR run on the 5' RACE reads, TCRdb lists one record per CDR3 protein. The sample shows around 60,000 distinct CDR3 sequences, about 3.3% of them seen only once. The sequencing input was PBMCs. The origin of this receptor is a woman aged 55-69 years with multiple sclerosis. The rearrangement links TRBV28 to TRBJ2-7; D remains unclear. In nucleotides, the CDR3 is TGTGCCAGCAGTACAATCGACACCTACGAGCAGTACTTC. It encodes CASSTIDTYEQYF.